Listed below are T cell receptor beta chains from one sample, sequenced in a study of T cells in Graves' hyperthyroidism and ophthalmopathy. TCRdb reprocessed the multiplex PCR reads via MiXCR and lists one record per CDR3 protein. The sample includes fewer than 700,000 distinct CDR3 sequences, 15% to 20% of them seen just once. The sequencing input was blood. The source of these receptors is a woman aged 25 to 39 with Graves' hyperthyroidism. CDR3s include the opening cysteine and the closing phenylalanine or tryptophan. The D gene is left open where the match is weak. A clone size is listed for some rows: how often the clone was seen (once, few, many), or a class if it is expanded.

many	-	TRBV6-1	TRBJ2-7	CASRTTSDEQYF	TGTGCCAGCAGAACTACTAGTGACGAGCAGTACTTC
many	TRBD1	TRBV6-7	TRBJ1-5	CASSTRTGRNQPQHF	TGTGCCAGCAGTACCCGGACAGGGCGCAATCAGCCCCAGCATTTT
-	-	TRBV18	TRBJ1-3	CASSLPSASGNTIYF	TGTGCCAGCTCCCTCCCGAGCGCCTCTGGAAACACCATATATTTT
-	TRBD1	TRBV19	TRBJ2-2	CASSRTGVTGELFF	TGTGCCAGTAGTAGGACAGGGGTCACCGGGGAGCTGTTTTTT
few	TRBD1	TRBV20-1	TRBJ2-5	CSARDPKGARETQYF	TGCAGTGCTAGAGACCCCAAGGGGGCACGAGAGACCCAGTACTTC
-	TRBD1	TRBV5-6	TRBJ2-3	CASGYTGGAGITQYF	TGTGCCAGCGGCTACACAGGGGGTGCCGGGATTACGCAGTATTTT
-	-	TRBV20-1	TRBJ2-3	CSSRGFGSDTQYF	TGCAGTTCCCGGGGGTTCGGCTCAGATACGCAGTATTTT
many	TRBD1	TRBV18	TRBJ2-3	CASSPRGQANTDTQYF	TGTGCCAGCTCACCACGGGGACAGGCGAACACAGATACGCAGTATTTT
many	-	TRBV20-1	TRBJ2-5	CSATTGGYQETQYF	TGCAGTGCAACGACAGGCGGGTACCAAGAGACCCAGTACTTC
medium-sized	-	TRBV6-1	TRBJ2-2	CASSELLGGTGELFF	TGTGCCAGCAGTGAATTACTCGGGGGCACCGGGGAGCTGTTTTTT
many	-	TRBV7-3	TRBJ2-1	CASSSTQGVLHEQFF	TGTGCCAGCAGCTCCACACAGGGAGTGTTACATGAGCAGTTCTTC
many	-	TRBV7-2	TRBJ1-1	CASSLDPGLRSAEAFF	TGTGCCAGCAGCTTAGATCCGGGGTTGCGGAGCGCTGAAGCTTTCTTT
many	-	TRBV12-3/TRBV12-4	TRBJ2-7	CASTLSAGTPSYEQYF	TGTGCCAGCACTCTCTCCGCCGGGACTCCATCCTACGAGCAGTACTTC
-	-	TRBV5-6	TRBJ2-2	CASSQGARELFF	TGTGCCAGCAGCCAAGGGGCCAGGGAGCTGTTTTTT
few	-	TRBV20-1	TRBJ2-7	CSARSSSRSQGEQYF	TGCAGTGCTAGATCATCATCGCGGTCCCAGGGGGAGCAGTACTTC